The 4 T cell receptor beta chains in this list originate from one sample, sequenced in a study of memory CD4+ T cells and cytomegalovirus serostatus. Here immunoSEQ multiplex PCR was the method, and the copy in TCRdb shows in-frame clones only, minus some. The repertoire has over 35,000 clones, roughly 78% of them found once; the top ten carry less than 0.85%. The sort gate was single viable CD3+CD4+CD8-CD45RO+ cells for memory CD4+ T cells. Sequenced material: memory CD4+ T cells from blood. The origin of the receptors is an adult in good health and CMV-seronegative.

This chain uses TRBV29-1 with TRBJ2-7; perhaps TRBD1 as D (5 bases). The CDR3 length is 12 residues. Germline V lookup: CDR1 SQVTM, CDR2 ANQGSEA. Trimming stripped 1 base from V and 2 bases from J, with 6 bases between. Here the CDR3 DNA reads TGCAGCGTTGAAGGGACAACCTACGAGCAGTACTTC. Translating gives CSVEGTTYEQYF.

The genes are TRBV5-1 and TRBJ2-1; TRBD2 aligns across 10 bases. CDR1 is SGHRS and CDR2 is YFSETQ in the germline V gene. With 7 bases clipped from V and 7 bases from J, the junction kept 8 bases outside the gene matches. This CDR3 has 14 amino acids. DNA for the CDR3: TGCGCCAGCGGATCTAGCGGGGGTTATAATGAGCAGTTCTTC. Translated, it gives CASGSSGGYNEQFF.

V and J are TRBV30 and TRBJ1-4, with 7 bases lining up with TRBD1. The CDR3 spans 14 residues. Germline loops: CDR1 GTSNPN, CDR2 SVGIG (reference sequence). V shed 1 base, J shed 7 bases, and the junction held 6 bases outside the gene matches. CDR3 DNA sequence: TGTGCCTGGAGTGGGGGACAGCGAATTGAAAAACTGTTTTTT. It is translated as CAWSGGQRIEKLFF.

This clone was detected only once. The genes are TRBV30 and TRBJ1-2; 7 bases match TRBD1. Unmatched junction bases numbered 9, after V lost 0 bases and J lost 8 bases. Looked up from germline, CDR1 is GTSNPN and CDR2 is SVGIG (reference sequence). The CDR3 contains 14 residues. The DNA for the CDR3 is TGTGCCTGGAGTGTAGGGGGCGGCTTTGAAGGCTACACCTTC. This gives the protein CAWSVGGGFEGYTF.